One and the same sample provided the 32 T cell receptor beta chains below, sequenced in a study of blood T cell repertoires in COVID-19. Profiled with immunoSEQ multiplex PCR; TCRdb holds only in-frame clones, not every one. The sample has approximately 74,000 clones; 88% are singletons. Sequences were obtained from peripheral blood. The source of these receptors is a man in his 70s with acute or convalescent COVID-19.

This chain connects TRBV11-3 to TRBJ2-1, with 8 bases that match TRBD2. The junction had 10 bases not matched to a gene; V was cut back by 4 bases and J by 8 bases. The germline V gene has CDR1 SGHNT and CDR2 YENEEA. This CDR3 comprises 15 residues. For the CDR3, the DNA is TGTGCCAGCAGCTACGGGAGGAGCGGGAGTCATGAGCAGTTCTTC. It yields the protein CASSYGRSGSHEQFF. Looking up the rest from reference TRBV11-3 and TRBJ2-1 gives the full variable domain: EAGVVQSPRYKIIEKKQPVAFWCNPISGHNTLYWYLQNLGQGPELLIRYENEEAVDDSQLPKDRFSAERLKGVDSTLKIQPAELGDSAVYLCASSYGRSGSHEQFFGPGTRLTVL.

The chain combines TRBV7-2 with TRBJ2-7, with D unresolved. The CDR3 length is 13 residues. V gave up 0 bases and J gave up 4 bases, with 7 bases separating them. In germline, CDR1 is SGHTA, CDR2 FQGNSA. This chain's CDR3 is CASSLAQRYEQYF. CDR3 in DNA: TGTGCCAGCAGCTTAGCACAACGTTACGAGCAGTACTTC.

The chain joins TRBV19 to TRBJ1-2; 7 nucleotides align to TRBD1. The J segment lost 7 bases and the V segment lost 3 bases, leaving 20 bases of the junction unmatched. This CDR3 has 18 residues. Germline CDR1 LNHDA, CDR2 SQIVND (reference sequence). The CDR3 reads CASSIYQDRRQGRSGYTF. The CDR3 region has the DNA TGTGCCAGTAGTATCTACCAGGATAGGAGACAGGGAAGGAGTGGCTACACCTTC.

V usage is TRBV3-1 (or the pseudogene TRBV3-2) and J usage is TRBJ1-6; the D gene is possibly TRBD1 (5 bases). Germline V gene data show CDR1 as LGHDT and CDR2 as YNNKEL (reference sequence). CDR3 size: 16 residues. Trimming left V 3 bases short and J 9 bases short, with 18 bases between. This CDR3 is CASSQPGISGSSPLHF. The CDR3 region has the DNA TGTGCCAGCAGCCAGCCAGGGATATCAGGCAGTTCACCCCTCCACTTT.

This chain connects TRBV11-2 to TRBJ2-1; 8 positions agree with TRBD1. Germline CDR1 reads SGHAT; CDR2 reads FQNNGV. V lost 5 bases and J lost 8; bases outside the gene matches: 11. The CDR3 has 15 residues. CDR3 sequence (DNA): TGTGCCAGCAGCCTGTTGGCAGGGGGCATCGATGAGCAGTTCTTC. This sequence encodes CASSLLAGGIDEQFF.

This clone has just a few counts. The chain has TRBV15 and TRBJ1-4; D is ambiguous. Trimming stripped 1 base from V and 7 bases from J, with 13 bases between. Looked up from germline, CDR1 is LNHNV and CDR2 is YYDKDF (reference sequence). The CDR3 length is 15 residues. The CDR3 here is CATSRADAGSEKLFF. Here the CDR3 DNA reads TGTGCCACCAGCAGAGCGGACGCTGGGAGTGAAAAACTGTTTTTT.

The J gene is TRBJ2-7, the V gene TRBV5-1, with 10 bases fitting TRBD1. The germline gives CDR1 SGHRS, CDR2 YFSETQ. V shed 1 base and J 3 bases; nucleotides not matched to a gene: 1. This CDR3 has 14 residues. The CDR3 DNA reads as TGCGCCAGCAGCTTGCGGACAGGGGGCTACGAGCAGTACTTC. It translates to CASSLRTGGYEQYF.

This chain connects TRBV5-1 to TRBJ2-1, with TRBD2 matching 12 bases. The germline V gene has CDR1 SGHRS and CDR2 YFSETQ. The CDR3 length is 17 residues. After removal of 5 bases from V and 7 bases from J, the junction contained 13 bases not matched to a gene. CDR3 coding DNA: TGCGCCAGCAGTCCCCAGAAAACTAGCGGGAGGTGGAATGAGCAGTTCTTC. Protein sequence: CASSPQKTSGRWNEQFF.

This clone was detected once. V and J are TRBV4-1 and TRBJ1-4, with D perhaps matching TRBD1 (6 bases). Germline V gene sequence: CDR1 MGHRA, CDR2 YSYEKL. The CDR3 consists of 13 residues. V was trimmed by 7 bases and J by 0 bases, leaving 6 bases between them. The CDR3 region has the DNA TGCGCCAGCAAGGGGGCAACTAATGAAAAACTGTTTTTT. Its translation: CASKGATNEKLFF.

The chain combines TRBV9 with TRBJ1-2; maybe TRBD1 (6 bases). The V and J ends lost 4 bases and 8 bases respectively, with 15 bases between them. CDR3 length equals 13 residues. The germline V gene encodes CDR1 SGDLS and CDR2 YYNGEE. The CDR3, as DNA: TGTGCCAGCAGCACCACAGGGTTGAGGGGCTACACCTTC. Translated, it gives CASSTTGLRGYTF.

This chain joins TRBV20-1 and TRBJ2-7; 8 nucleotides match TRBD2. Germline CDR1 is DFQATT and CDR2 is SNEGSKA (reference sequence). The CDR3 sequence is 14 residues long. V shed 3 bases, J shed 2 bases, and the junction held 6 bases outside the gene matches. The CDR3: CSASIAGIPYEQYF. The CDR3 coding sequence is TGCAGTGCTAGTATAGCGGGGATTCCCTACGAGCAGTACTTC.

This clone was seen once. The V call is TRBV28, the J call TRBJ2-1, with no clear D. This CDR3 spans 14 amino acids. The germline V gene has CDR1 MDHEN and CDR2 SYDVKM. Trimming took 5 bases from V and 0 from J, leaving 8 bases between them. CDR3 amino acids: CASSNLGSYNEQFF. The CDR3 DNA is TGTGCCAGCAGTAACCTAGGCTCCTACAATGAGCAGTTCTTC.

V gene TRBV6-2 or TRBV6-3 combines with J gene TRBJ1-1; no definite D call. The V gene lost 6 bases and the J gene lost 4 bases, with 15 bases spanning the gap. Germline V CDR1 and CDR2: MNHEY, SVGEGT. CDR3 length: 14 amino acids. The CDR3 is CASSPFYEGTEAFF. In DNA form, the CDR3 reads TGTGCCAGCAGCCCCTTTTACGAGGGCACTGAAGCTTTCTTT.

V and J are TRBV24-1 and TRBJ1-6; a weak D match, TRBD1 (6 bases). The germline V gene has CDR1 KGHDR and CDR2 SFDVKD. Trimming took 3 bases from V and 6 from J, leaving 8 bases between them. The CDR3 has 14 residues. The CDR3 DNA follows: TGTGCCACCAGTGATAGGACAGTTAATTCACCCCTCCACTTT. Its translation is CATSDRTVNSPLHF.

The rearrangement joins TRBV20-1 to TRBJ2-7; D may be TRBD2 (5 bases). This CDR3 comprises 11 residues. Per the germline V gene, CDR1 is DFQATT and CDR2 is SNEGSKA (reference sequence). Trimming pared 6 bases from V and 6 bases from J, leaving 12 bases between. In nucleotides, the CDR3 is TGCAGTGCCCCGAGGACTCTCGAGCAGTACTTC. This codes for CSAPRTLEQYF.

The V and J genes are TRBV28 and TRBJ2-3, with 9 bases matching TRBD2. The V gene's germline CDR1 is MDHEN and CDR2 SYDVKM. The CDR3 is made up of 14 amino acids. V gave up 7 bases and J gave up 2 bases; unmatched junction bases: 4. The CDR3 spells CASMRGGPTDTQYF. CDR3 nucleotides: TGTGCCAGCATGCGGGGGGGCCCCACAGATACGCAGTATTTT.

The chain has TRBV28 and TRBJ2-4; TRBD2 matches at 11 bases. The V gene's germline CDR1 is MDHEN and CDR2 SYDVKM. This CDR3 region has 14 residues. The junction had 7 bases not matched to a gene; V was cut back by 2 bases and J by 13 bases. The CDR3 loop reads CASSLRPLAGGQYF. The CDR3 coding sequence is TGTGCCAGCAGTTTACGGCCCCTAGCGGGGGGCCAGTACTTC.

With respect to this clone: Sequence at one end of the junction differs from germline and may be a read error. This chain's CDR3 is CASGRSAGNTGKLFF. CDR3 bases: TGTGCTAGTGGCCGGTCGGCAGGCAACACCGGGAAGCTGTTTTTT. The chain has TRBV12-5 and TRBJ2-2; TRBD2 is a possible D gene (5 bases). Germline values: CDR1 LGHNT, CDR2 FRNRAP. This CDR3 is 15 amino acids long.

The V and J genes are TRBV2 and TRBJ2-5, with unresolved D. V was cut by 6 bases and J by 2 bases, with 13 bases left in between. Germline CDR1 SNHLY, CDR2 FYNNEI. This CDR3 region has 14 residues. CDR3 nucleotides: TGTGCCAGCAGAAAACGCACAGAGCAAGAGACCCAGTACTTC. It translates to CASRKRTEQETQYF. The full variable domain, in which reference TRBV2 and TRBJ2-5 provide the parts outside the CDR3, is EPEVTQTPSHQVTQMGQEVILRCVPISNHLYFYWYRQILGQKVEFLVSFYNNEISEKSEIFDDQFSVERPDGSNFTLKIRSTKLEDSAMYFCASRKRTEQETQYFGPGTRLLVL.

This rearrangement joins TRBV9 to TRBJ1-4, with 7 bases fitting TRBD1. This CDR3 is 15 amino acids long. With V trimmed by 3 bases and J by 2 bases, 4 bases remained unmatched. Germline CDR1 is SGDLS and CDR2 is YYNGEE. In nucleotides, the CDR3 is TGTGCCAGCAGCGCGCTACAGGGGACTAATGAAAAACTGTTTTTT. Residues: CASSALQGTNEKLFF.

The V and J genes are TRBV20-1 and TRBJ1-6; 8 bases are a match to TRBD1. CDR1 is DFQATT and CDR2 is SNEGSKA in the germline V gene (reference sequence). J gave up 5 bases and V 3 bases, and 6 bases lay outside the gene matches. The CDR3 has 15 residues. CDR3: CSASFSGQDNSPLHF. The CDR3 DNA follows: TGCAGTGCTAGTTTCTCGGGACAGGATAATTCACCCCTCCACTTT.

The genes are TRBV3-1 (or the pseudogene TRBV3-2) and TRBJ1-1; D is unresolved. In germline, CDR1 is LGHDT, CDR2 YNNKEL (reference sequence). Between the trimmed V and J ends, which lost 1 base and 2 bases, there was a span of 8 bases. This CDR3 spans 14 amino acids. DNA for the CDR3: TGTGCCAGCAGCCAAGCAGGATCTAACACTGAAGCTTTCTTT. This translates into CASSQAGSNTEAFF.

The genes are TRBV18 and TRBJ1-1; TRBD1 might be the D (5 bases). Looked up from germline, CDR1 is KGHSH and CDR2 is LQKENI. This CDR3 spans 14 amino acids. V was cut by 3 bases and J by 6 bases, with 14 bases left in between. The CDR3 DNA reads as TGTGCCAGCTCACCCAGGGACTGGGACGCTGAAGCTTTCTTT. It translates to CASSPRDWDAEAFF.

The gene calls are TRBV7-2 and TRBJ2-2, with 13 positions matching TRBD2. V shed 4 bases and J 6 bases; nucleotides not matched to a gene: 5. CDR3 length equals 16 residues. Germline V gene data show CDR1 as SGHTA and CDR2 as FQGNSA. CDR3 region: CASSSGLAGVAGELFF. DNA for the CDR3: TGTGCCAGCAGCTCCGGACTAGCGGGAGTCGCCGGGGAGCTGTTTTTT.

This rearrangement joins TRBV7-3 to TRBJ2-1, with a possible D match to TRBD1 (6 bases). This CDR3 comprises 16 residues. Germline V CDR1 and CDR2: SGHTA, FQGTGA. V was pared by 5 bases and J by 5 bases, with 19 bases between. CDR3 bases: TGTGCCAGCAGCGGCCCCGAAATCACAGGGAACAATGAGCAGTTCTTC. Its translation is CASSGPEITGNNEQFF.

As to this clone: The same CDR3 can be traced to other DNA sequences in this sample. The rearrangement joins TRBV5-1 to TRBJ2-7; TRBD1 is a possible D gene (6 bases). This CDR3 is built from 11 residues. With 4 bases removed from V and 7 bases from J, the gap between germline ends came to 9 bases. Germline V gene lookup returns CDR1 SGHRS and CDR2 YFSETQ. CDR3 sequence: CASSPGQEQYF. The CDR3 DNA reads as TGCGCCAGCAGCCCCGGACAGGAGCAGTACTTC.

The V gene is TRBV27, the J gene TRBJ2-1; 10 bases agree with TRBD2. J gave up 15 bases and V 1 base, and 6 bases lay outside the gene matches. CDR3 length: 13 residues. Germline V gene lookup returns CDR1 MNHEY and CDR2 SMNVEV (reference sequence). The CDR3 DNA reads as TGTGCCAGCAGTTTATTACTAGCGGGGAGGCCGTTCTTC. Amino acid sequence: CASSLLLAGRPFF.

The chain has TRBV4-3 and TRBJ1-5, with D perhaps TRBD1 (6 bases). This CDR3 spans 18 amino acids. In germline, CDR1 is LGHNA, CDR2 YSLEER. The V end was cut by 0 bases, the J end by 4 bases, with 19 bases between. CDR3 DNA: TGCGCCAGCAGCCAAGACGGCAGGGGAACGGTGGGAAATCAGCCCCAGCATTTT. Amino acids: CASSQDGRGTVGNQPQHF.

The genes are TRBV11-2 and TRBJ1-5, with a possible D match to TRBD1 (6 bases). V was cut by 5 bases and J by 7 bases, with 12 bases left in between. The germline gives CDR1 SGHAT, CDR2 FQNNGV. CDR3 length equals 13 residues. CDR3 protein: CASSPGQRQPQHF. The CDR3 DNA sequence: TGTGCCAGCAGCCCGGGACAAAGGCAGCCCCAGCATTTT.

V gene TRBV7-2 combines with J gene TRBJ2-7, with 8 bases that match TRBD1. Germline V gene sequence: CDR1 SGHTA, CDR2 FQGNSA. The CDR3 extends over 15 amino acids. After removal of 5 bases from V and 3 bases from J, the junction contained 9 bases not matched to a gene. The DNA of the CDR3 is TGTGCCAGCAGCCCCCCCGGCGGGACAGGCTACGAGCAGTACTTC. This gives the protein CASSPPGGTGYEQYF.

Concerning this clone: The conserved closing phenylalanine or tryptophan is absent in this CDR3, likely reflecting a read error. The limits of the CDR3 on the DNA are not certain, so only TCRdb's listed CDR3 is given. The rearrangement links TRBV21-1 to TRBJ1-2; TRBD1 reflects the table's D call only, with no check against the DNA. TRBV21-1 is a pseudogene locus. The CDR3 numbers 12 amino acids, ends counted. CDR3 loop: CASSKRARAPTV.

The gene calls are TRBV19 and TRBJ1-2; no definite D call. Trimming took off 1 base at V and 4 bases at J, with 7 bases between the two ends. There are 13 residues in the CDR3. CDR1 is LNHDA, CDR2 SQIVND, per germline (reference sequence). CDR3 coding DNA: TGTGCCAGTAGTATAGGTGGAGTCTATGGCTACACCTTC. It is translated as CASSIGGVYGYTF.